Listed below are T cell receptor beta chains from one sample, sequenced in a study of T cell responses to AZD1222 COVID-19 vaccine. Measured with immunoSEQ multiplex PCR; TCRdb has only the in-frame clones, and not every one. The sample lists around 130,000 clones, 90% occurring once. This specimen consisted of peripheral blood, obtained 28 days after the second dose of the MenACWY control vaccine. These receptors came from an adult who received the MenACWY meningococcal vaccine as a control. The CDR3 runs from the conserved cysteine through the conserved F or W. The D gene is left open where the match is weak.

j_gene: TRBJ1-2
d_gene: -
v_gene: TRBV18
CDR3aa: CASSPSGDYGYTF

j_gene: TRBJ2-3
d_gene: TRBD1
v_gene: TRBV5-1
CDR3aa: CASRQGMTDTQYF

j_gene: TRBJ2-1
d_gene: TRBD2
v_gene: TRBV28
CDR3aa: CASSGLANSYNEQFF

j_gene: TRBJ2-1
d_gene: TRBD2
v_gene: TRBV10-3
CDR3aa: CAISDPRGGNEQFF

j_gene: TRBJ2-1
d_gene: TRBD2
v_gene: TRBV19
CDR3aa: CASSTGTSLSYNEQFF

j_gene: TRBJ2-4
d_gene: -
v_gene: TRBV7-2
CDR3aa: CASSLLSGAAKNIQYF

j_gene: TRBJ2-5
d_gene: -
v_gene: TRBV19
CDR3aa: CASSASQQETQYF

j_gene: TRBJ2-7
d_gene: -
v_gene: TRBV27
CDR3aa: CAPYEQYF

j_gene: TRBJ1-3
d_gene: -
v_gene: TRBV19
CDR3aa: CASTTGSSGNTIYF

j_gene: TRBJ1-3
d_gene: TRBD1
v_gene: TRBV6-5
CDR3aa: CASSPDRGSGNTIYF

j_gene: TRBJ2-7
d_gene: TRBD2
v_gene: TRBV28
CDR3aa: CASSLQGLAGPESYEQYF

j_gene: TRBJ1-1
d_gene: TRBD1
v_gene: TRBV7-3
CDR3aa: CASSLSGQGAGTEAFF

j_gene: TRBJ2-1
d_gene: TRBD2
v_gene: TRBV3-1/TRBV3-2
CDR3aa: CASSLASGHRNEQFF

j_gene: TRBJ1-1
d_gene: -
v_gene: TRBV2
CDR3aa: CASSETEAFF

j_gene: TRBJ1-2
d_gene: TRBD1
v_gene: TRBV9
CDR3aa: CASSVVTGGREGGYTF

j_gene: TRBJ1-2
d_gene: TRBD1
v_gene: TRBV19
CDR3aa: CASSIDRLPGTAYGYTF

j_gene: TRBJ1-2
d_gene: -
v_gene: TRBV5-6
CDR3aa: CASSLGGGRSYGYTF

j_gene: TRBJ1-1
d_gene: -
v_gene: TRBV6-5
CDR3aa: CASRTVNTEAFF

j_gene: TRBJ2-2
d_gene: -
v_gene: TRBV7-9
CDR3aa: CASSPRFNRGSNTGELFF

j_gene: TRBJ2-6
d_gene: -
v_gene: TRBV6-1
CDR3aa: CASSAIRGFSGANVLTF

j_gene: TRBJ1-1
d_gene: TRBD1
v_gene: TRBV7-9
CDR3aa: CASSLLRTGRTEAFF

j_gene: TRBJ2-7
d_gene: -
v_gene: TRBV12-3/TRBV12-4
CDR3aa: CASSRNYEQYF

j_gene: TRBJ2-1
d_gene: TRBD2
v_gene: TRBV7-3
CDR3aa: CASSGTSGSKNNEQFF

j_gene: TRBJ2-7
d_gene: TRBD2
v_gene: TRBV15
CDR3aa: CATSRGGLVAYEQYF

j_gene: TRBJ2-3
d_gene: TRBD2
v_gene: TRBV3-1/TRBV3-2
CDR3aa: CASSQERLAGRTDTQYF

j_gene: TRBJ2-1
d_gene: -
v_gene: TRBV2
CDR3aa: CASSGSAGHSYNEQFF

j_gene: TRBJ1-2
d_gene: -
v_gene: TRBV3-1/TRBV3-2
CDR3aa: CASSHQDPYGYTF

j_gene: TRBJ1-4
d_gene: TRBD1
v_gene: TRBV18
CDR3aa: CASSPLTGATTNEKLFF

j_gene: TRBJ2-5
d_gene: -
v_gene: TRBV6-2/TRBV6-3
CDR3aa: CASSYAGAPETQYF

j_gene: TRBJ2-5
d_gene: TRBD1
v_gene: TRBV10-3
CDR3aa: CAISGGTGSKETQYF

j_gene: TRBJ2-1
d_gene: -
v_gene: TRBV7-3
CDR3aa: CASSLRAAASYNEQFF

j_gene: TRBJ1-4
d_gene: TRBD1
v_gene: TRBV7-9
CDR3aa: CLPFGQGAEKLFF

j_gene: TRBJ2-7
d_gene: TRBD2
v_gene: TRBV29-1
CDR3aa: CSVEGASGTSYEQYF

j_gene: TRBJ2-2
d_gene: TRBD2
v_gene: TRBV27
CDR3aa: CASSLRGAGELFF

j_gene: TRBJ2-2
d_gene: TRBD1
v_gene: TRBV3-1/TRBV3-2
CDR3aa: CASSQAGGTGELFF